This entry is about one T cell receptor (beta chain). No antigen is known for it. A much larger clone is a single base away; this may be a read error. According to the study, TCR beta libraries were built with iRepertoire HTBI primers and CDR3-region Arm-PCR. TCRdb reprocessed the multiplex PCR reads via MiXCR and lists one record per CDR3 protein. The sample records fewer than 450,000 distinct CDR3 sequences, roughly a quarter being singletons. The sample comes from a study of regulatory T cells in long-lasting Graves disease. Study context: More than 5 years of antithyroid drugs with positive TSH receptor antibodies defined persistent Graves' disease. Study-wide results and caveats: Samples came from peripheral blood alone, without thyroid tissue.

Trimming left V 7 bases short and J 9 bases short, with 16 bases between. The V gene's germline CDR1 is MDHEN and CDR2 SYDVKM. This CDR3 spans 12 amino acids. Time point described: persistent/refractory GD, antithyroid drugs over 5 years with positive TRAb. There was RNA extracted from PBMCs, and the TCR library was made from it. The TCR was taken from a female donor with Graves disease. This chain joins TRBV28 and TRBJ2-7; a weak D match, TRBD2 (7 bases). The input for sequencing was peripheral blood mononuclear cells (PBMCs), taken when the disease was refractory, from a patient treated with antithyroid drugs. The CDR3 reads CASTRGADGQYF. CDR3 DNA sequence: TGTGCCAGCACTCGGGGGGCTGACGGGCAGTACTTC.